A single sample gave rise to the 11 T cell receptor beta chains below, sequenced in a study of CD8 T cell repertoires and HIV-1 epitope variants. Assay: immunoSEQ multiplex PCR; the TCRdb copy retains only in-frame clones and omits some. Seen here are roughly 5,200 clones, 66% observed once, and the top ten hold 35% to 55%. Their recognized antigens are unknown. The sample was cultured CD8+ T cells derived from PBMCs. The receptor source for this set is a male donor with HIV.

The rearrangement links TRBV7-9 to TRBJ1-4, with 11 bases aligning to TRBD1. Germline V lookup: CDR1 SEHNR, CDR2 FQNEAQ (reference sequence). The CDR3 loop spans 15 amino acids. V dropped 5 bases and J dropped 7; count of bases not matched to a gene: 6. The CDR3 sequence: CASSLIGQGAEKLFF. The CDR3 DNA reads as TGTGCCAGCAGCCTAATTGGACAGGGGGCTGAAAAACTGTTTTTT.

The V call is TRBV30, the J call TRBJ2-7; either TRBD1 or TRBD2 may supply D (5 bases each). The germline gives CDR1 GTSNPN, CDR2 SVGIG (reference sequence). Trimming removed 3 bases from V and 3 bases from J, with 9 bases in between. The CDR3 runs 12 residues. CDR3 protein: CAWSGDGYEQYF. The DNA for the CDR3 is TGTGCCTGGAGCGGGGACGGCTACGAGCAGTACTTC.

This clone came up a few times. The J gene is TRBJ1-4, the V gene TRBV28; no firm D call. In germline, CDR1 is MDHEN, CDR2 SYDVKM. The V end lost 4 bases, the J end lost 0 bases, and 9 bases lay between the germline ends. This CDR3 is 15 amino acids long. CDR3 bases: TGTGCCAGCAGTTCGGTAGACCCAACTAATGAAAAACTGTTTTTT. Translation gives CASSSVDPTNEKLFF.

J is TRBJ2-1 and V is TRBV7-6, with D hard to call. The CDR3 has 11 amino acids. Germline loops: CDR1 SGHVS, CDR2 FNYEAQ. Deletions cut 2 bases from V and 9 bases from J, with 5 bases between. CDR3 in DNA: TGTGCCAGCAGCTTATCTGGTGAGCAGTTCTTC. It is translated as CASSLSGEQFF.

This clone appeared a few times. CDR3 DNA: TGTGCCAGCAGCCAAGTTGAAGCGGGCACTGAAGCTTTCTTT. This codes for CASSQVEAGTEAFF. This rearrangement joins TRBV14 to TRBJ1-1; no clear D. CDR3 length: 14 amino acids. Germline V gene data show CDR1 as SGHDN and CDR2 as FVKESK. Trimming took off 1 base at V and 4 bases at J, with 10 bases between the two ends.

The chain joins TRBV15 to TRBJ2-7; a weak D match, TRBD2 (5 bases). CDR1 LNHNV and CDR2 YYDKDF come from the germline V gene (reference sequence). Trimming took off 3 bases at V and 3 bases at J, with 24 bases between the two ends. The CDR3 is 18 amino acids. In nucleotides, the CDR3 is TGTGCCACCAGCAGTGAGGCCCCGGGTAGGGAGACGTTCTACGAGCAGTACTTC. It encodes CATSSEAPGRETFYEQYF.

This clone has a handful of counts. The gene calls are TRBV27 and TRBJ1-6; 8 bases match TRBD1. The ends lost 0 bases at V and 9 bases at J; junction bases unmatched: 4. This CDR3 region has 15 residues. In germline, CDR1 is MNHEY, CDR2 SMNVEV (reference sequence). This CDR3 reads CASSLSAGGPSPLHF. CDR3 coding DNA: TGTGCCAGCAGTTTATCGGCAGGGGGCCCTTCACCCCTCCACTTT.

The rearrangement links TRBV7-9 to TRBJ2-5, with D perhaps matching TRBD2 (6 bases). The germline V gene has CDR1 SEHNR and CDR2 FQNEAQ (reference sequence). The CDR3 has 14 residues. The V end lost 4 bases, the J end lost 1 base, and 10 bases lay between the germline ends. CDR3 amino acids: CASSYGGLQETQYF. In nucleotides, the CDR3 is TGTGCCAGCAGCTACGGGGGACTCCAAGAGACCCAGTACTTC.

The chain recombines TRBV28 with TRBJ2-7; the D is unclear. This CDR3 has 13 amino acids. Trimming took 3 bases from V and 0 from J, leaving 6 bases between them. Per germline, CDR1 MDHEN and CDR2 SYDVKM. The CDR3 loop is CASSFGYSYEQYF. The CDR3 DNA reads TGTGCCAGCAGTTTCGGCTACTCCTACGAGCAGTACTTC.

The chain's CDR3 is CASLAGAYNEQFF. In DNA form, the CDR3 reads TGTGCCAGTTTAGCGGGAGCCTACAATGAGCAGTTCTTC. V and J are TRBV2 and TRBJ2-1; 9 bases agree with TRBD2. V trimming: 9 bases; J trimming: 2 bases; junction bases outside the gene matches: 2. Germline assignment: CDR1 SNHLY and CDR2 FYNNEI. The CDR3 sequence is 13 residues long.

CDR3 nucleotides: TGTGCCAGCAGTGGGCAGGGACTAGCCAAAAACATTCAGTACTTC. As protein: CASSGQGLAKNIQYF. The rearrangement uses TRBV25-1 and TRBJ2-4; possibly TRBD2 for D (6 bases). Per germline, CDR1 MGHDK and CDR2 SYGVNS. V lost 4 bases to trimming and J lost 0 bases, with 10 bases between them. CDR3 length equals 15 residues. The whole variable domain, remainder taken from reference TRBV25-1 and TRBJ2-4, is EADIYQTPRYLVIGTGKKITLECSQTMGHDKMYWYQQDPGMELHLIHYSYGVNSTEKGDLSSESTVSRIRTEHFPLTLESARPSHTSQYLCASSGQGLAKNIQYFGAGTRLSVL.